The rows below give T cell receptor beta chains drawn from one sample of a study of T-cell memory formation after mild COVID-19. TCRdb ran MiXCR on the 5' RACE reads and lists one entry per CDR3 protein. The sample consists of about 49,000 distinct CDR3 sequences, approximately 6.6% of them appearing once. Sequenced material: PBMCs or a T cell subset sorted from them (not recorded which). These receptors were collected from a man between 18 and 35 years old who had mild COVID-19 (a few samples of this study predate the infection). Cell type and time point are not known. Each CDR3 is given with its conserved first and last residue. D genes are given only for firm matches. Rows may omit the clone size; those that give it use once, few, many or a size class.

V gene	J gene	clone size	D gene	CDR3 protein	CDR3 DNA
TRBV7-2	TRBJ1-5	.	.	CASSLYEDQPQHF	TGTGCCAGCAGCTTATATGAGGATCAGCCCCAGCATTTT
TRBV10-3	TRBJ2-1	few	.	CAIKSGENNEQFF	TGTGCCATCAAGTCTGGGGAAAACAATGAGCAGTTCTTC
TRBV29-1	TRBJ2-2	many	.	CSVGSPGNAGELFF	TGCAGCGTGGGGTCACCAGGGAACGCCGGGGAGCTGTTTTTT
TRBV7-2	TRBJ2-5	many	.	CASTEGLETQYF	TGTGCCAGCACCGAGGGCCTGGAGACCCAGTACTTC
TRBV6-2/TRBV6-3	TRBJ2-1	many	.	CASSYSISYNEQFF	TGTGCCAGCAGTTACTCAATTAGTTACAATGAGCAGTTCTTC
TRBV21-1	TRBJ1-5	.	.	CASSPRDRSYQPQHF	TGTGCCAGCAGCCCGCGGGACAGGAGTTATCAGCCCCAGCATTTT
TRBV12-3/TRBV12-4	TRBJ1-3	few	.	CASSFETPGNTIYF	TGTGCCAGCAGTTTCGAGACACCAGGAAACACCATATATTTT
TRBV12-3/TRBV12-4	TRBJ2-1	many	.	CASTPSGRNNEQFF	TGTGCCAGCACCCCCTCGGGGAGGAACAATGAGCAGTTCTTC
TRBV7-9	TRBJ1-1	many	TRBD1	CASSLGQGTEAFF	TGTGCCAGCAGCTTGGGACAGGGGACTGAAGCTTTCTTT
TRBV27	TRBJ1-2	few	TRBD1	CASSLDRTNYGYTF	TGTGCCAGCAGTCTGGACAGGACTAACTATGGCTACACCTTC
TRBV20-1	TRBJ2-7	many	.	CSASTLAGHEQYF	TGCAGTGCTAGTACACTAGCTGGCCACGAGCAGTACTTC
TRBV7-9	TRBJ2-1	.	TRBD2	CASSPRTSGSNEQFF	TGTGCCAGCAGCCCCCGGACTAGCGGTTCCAATGAGCAGTTCTTC
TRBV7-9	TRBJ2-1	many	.	CASSLTVQSSYNEQFF	TGTGCCAGCAGCTTAACCGTCCAAAGCTCCTACAATGAGCAGTTCTTC
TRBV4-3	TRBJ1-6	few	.	CASSQGRRGLNSPLHF	TGCGCCAGCAGCCAAGGGCGGCGGGGACTGAATTCACCCCTCCACTTT
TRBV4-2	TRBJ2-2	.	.	CASSQDQGLAGELFF	TGTGCCAGCAGCCAAGATCAAGGTCTGGCCGGGGAGCTGTTTTTT
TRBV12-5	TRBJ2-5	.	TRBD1	CASGLGGGTGTTGETQYF	TGTGCTAGTGGTTTGGGGGGGGGGACAGGGACCACCGGGGAGACCCAGTACTTC
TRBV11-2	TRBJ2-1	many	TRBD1	CASSLRTGGNEQFF	TGTGCCAGCAGCCTCCGGACAGGGGGCAATGAGCAGTTCTTC
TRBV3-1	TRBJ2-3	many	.	CASSPPGTDTQYF	TGTGCCAGCAGCCCGCCAGGCACAGATACGCAGTATTTT
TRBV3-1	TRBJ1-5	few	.	CASSPAATGQPQHF	TGTGCCAGCAGCCCGGCAGCTACGGGTCAGCCCCAGCATTTT
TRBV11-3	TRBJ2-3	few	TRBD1	CASSPDRPTDTQYF	TGTGCCAGCAGCCCGGACAGGCCCACAGATACGCAGTATTTT
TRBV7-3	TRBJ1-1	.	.	CASSLRSNTEAFF	TGTGCCAGCAGCTTACGCTCGAACACTGAAGCTTTCTTT
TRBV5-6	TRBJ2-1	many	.	CASSFRRSYNEQFF	TGTGCCAGCAGCTTCCGGCGCTCCTACAATGAGCAGTTCTTC
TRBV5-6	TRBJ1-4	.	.	CASSLWAATNEKLFF	TGTGCCAGCAGCTTGTGGGCAGCAACTAATGAAAAACTGTTTTTT
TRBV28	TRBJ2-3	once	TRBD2	CASSTHLAGSTDTQYF	TGTGCCAGCAGCACCCACCTAGCGGGGAGCACAGATACGCAGTATTTT
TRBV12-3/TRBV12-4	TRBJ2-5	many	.	CASSRDQETQYF	TGTGCCAGCAGCCGGGACCAAGAGACCCAGTACTTC
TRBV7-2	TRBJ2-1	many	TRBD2	CASSRAGTTLREQFF	TGTGCCAGCAGCCGTGCGGGGACTACCCTTCGGGAGCAGTTCTTC
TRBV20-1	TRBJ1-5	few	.	CSARSHRDGVGPQHF	TGCAGTGCTAGATCCCACCGGGACGGAGTTGGGCCCCAGCATTTT
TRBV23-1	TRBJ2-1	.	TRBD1	CASSHSQGPEKFF	TGCGCCAGCAGTCACTCACAGGGGCCGGAAAAGTTCTTC
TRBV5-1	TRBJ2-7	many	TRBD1	CASSAQGDSYEQYF	TGCGCCAGCAGCGCACAGGGGGACTCCTACGAGCAGTACTTC
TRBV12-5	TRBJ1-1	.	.	CASGTVNTEAFF	TGTGCTAGTGGTACAGTGAACACTGAAGCTTTCTTT
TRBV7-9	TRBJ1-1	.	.	CASSLGTFTEAFF	TGTGCCAGCAGCTTAGGGACCTTCACTGAAGCTTTCTTT
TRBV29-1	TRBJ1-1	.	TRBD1	CSVAGQESTEAFF	TGCAGCGTCGCTGGACAGGAAAGCACTGAAGCTTTCTTT
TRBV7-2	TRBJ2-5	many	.	CASSFPGETQYF	TGTGCCAGCAGCTTTCCCGGTGAGACCCAGTACTTC
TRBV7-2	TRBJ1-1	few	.	CASNLPAQRAFF	TGTGCCAGCAACTTACCGGCGCAAAGAGCTTTCTTT
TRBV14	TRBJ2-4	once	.	CASSQPGLPGQDIQYF	TGTGCCAGCAGCCAGCCGGGACTCCCGGGTCAGGACATTCAGTACTTC
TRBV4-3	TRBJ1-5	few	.	CASSQETGGQPQHF	TGCGCCAGCAGCCAAGAGACTGGCGGTCAGCCCCAGCATTTT
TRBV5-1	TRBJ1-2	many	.	CASSLAVQGHGYTF	TGCGCCAGCAGCTTGGCCGTGCAGGGCCATGGCTACACCTTC
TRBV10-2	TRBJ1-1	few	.	CASSEPRWTATEAFF	TGCGCCAGCAGTGAGCCCCGATGGACAGCCACTGAAGCTTTCTTT
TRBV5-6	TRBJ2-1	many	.	CASSWDLGGYEQFF	TGTGCCAGCAGCTGGGACCTAGGGGGGTATGAGCAGTTCTTC
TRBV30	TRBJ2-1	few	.	CAWSDWQGLNEQFF	TGTGCCTGGAGTGATTGGCAGGGACTGAATGAGCAGTTCTTC
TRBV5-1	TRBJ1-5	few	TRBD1	CASSFGQGDQPQHF	TGCGCCAGCAGCTTCGGACAGGGCGATCAGCCCCAGCATTTT
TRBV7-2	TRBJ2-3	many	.	CASNDREGDTQYF	TGTGCCAGCAACGACAGGGAGGGAGATACGCAGTATTTT
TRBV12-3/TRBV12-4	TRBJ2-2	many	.	CASSSLTGELFF	TGTGCCAGCAGCTCTCTCACCGGGGAGCTGTTTTTT
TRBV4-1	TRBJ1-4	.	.	CASSQDNWTVVEKLFF	TGCGCCAGCAGCCAAGATAATTGGACAGTGGTTGAAAAACTGTTTTTT
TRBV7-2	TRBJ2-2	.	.	CASTRTEHGGELFF	TGTGCCAGCACCAGGACGGAACACGGCGGGGAGCTGTTTTTT
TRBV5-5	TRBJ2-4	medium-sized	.	CASSLGVAKNIQYF	TGTGCCAGCAGCTTGGGTGTAGCCAAAAACATTCAGTACTTC
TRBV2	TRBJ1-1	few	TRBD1	CATLGEGQGEAFF	TGTGCCACCCTCGGAGAGGGACAGGGTGAAGCTTTCTTT
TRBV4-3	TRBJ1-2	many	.	CASSHEQGYYGYTF	TGCGCCAGCAGCCACGAACAGGGCTACTATGGCTACACCTTC
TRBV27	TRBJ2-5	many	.	CASSTNRGGGGKTQYF	TGTGCCAGCAGCACAAACCGAGGCGGGGGCGGCAAGACCCAGTACTTC
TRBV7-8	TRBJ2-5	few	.	CASSLSGFGETQYF	TGTGCCAGCAGCTTAAGCGGATTCGGAGAGACCCAGTACTTC
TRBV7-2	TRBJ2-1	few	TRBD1	CASSLGQGPFGEQFF	TGTGCCAGCAGCTTGGGACAGGGACCCTTTGGTGAGCAGTTCTTC
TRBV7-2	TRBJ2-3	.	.	CASSSLTGVYTQYF	TGTGCCAGCAGCTCCCTGACAGGAGTTTATACGCAGTATTTT
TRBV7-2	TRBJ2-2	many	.	CASSPRSGARNTGELFF	TGTGCCAGCAGCCCAAGGTCGGGGGCCCGGAACACCGGGGAGCTGTTTTTT
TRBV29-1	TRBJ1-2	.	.	CSVSIGGNNYGYTF	TGCAGCGTTAGTATCGGGGGAAATAACTATGGCTACACCTTC
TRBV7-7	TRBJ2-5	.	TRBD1	CASSPGGRETQYF	TGTGCTAGCAGCCCAGGGGGCCGGGAGACCCAGTACTTC
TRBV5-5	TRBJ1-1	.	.	CASSFYTVEAFF	TGTGCCAGCAGCTTCTATACAGTTGAAGCTTTCTTT
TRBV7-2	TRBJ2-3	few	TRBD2	CASSSTSDDTQYF	TGTGCCAGCAGCTCAACTAGCGACGATACGCAGTATTTT
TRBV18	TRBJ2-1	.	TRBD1	CASSLERDRLSEQFF	TGTGCCAGCTCACTCGAGAGGGACAGGCTTAGTGAGCAGTTCTTC
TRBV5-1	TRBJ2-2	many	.	CASSLVPVNTGELFF	TGCGCCAGCAGCTTGGTCCCAGTAAACACCGGGGAGCTGTTTTTT
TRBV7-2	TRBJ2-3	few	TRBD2	CASSQGLAGGSDTQYF	TGTGCCAGCAGCCAGGGACTAGCGGGGGGGTCAGATACGCAGTATTTT